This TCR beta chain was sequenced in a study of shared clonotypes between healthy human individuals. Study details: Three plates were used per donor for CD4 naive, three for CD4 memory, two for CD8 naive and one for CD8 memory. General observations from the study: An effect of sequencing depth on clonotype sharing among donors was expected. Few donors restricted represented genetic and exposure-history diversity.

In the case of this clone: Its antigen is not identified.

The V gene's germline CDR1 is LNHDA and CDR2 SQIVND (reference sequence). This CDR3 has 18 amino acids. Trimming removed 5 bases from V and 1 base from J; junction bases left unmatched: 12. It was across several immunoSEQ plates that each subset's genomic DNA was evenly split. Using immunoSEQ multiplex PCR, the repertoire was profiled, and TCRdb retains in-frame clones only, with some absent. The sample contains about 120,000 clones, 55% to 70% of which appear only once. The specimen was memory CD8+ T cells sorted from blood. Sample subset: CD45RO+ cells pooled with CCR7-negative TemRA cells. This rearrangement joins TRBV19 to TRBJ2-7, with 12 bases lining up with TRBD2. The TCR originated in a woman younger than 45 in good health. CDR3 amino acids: CASSLRTTSGSISYEQYF. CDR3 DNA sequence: TGTGCCAGTAGTCTTCGGACGACTAGCGGGAGTATTTCCTACGAGCAGTACTTC.